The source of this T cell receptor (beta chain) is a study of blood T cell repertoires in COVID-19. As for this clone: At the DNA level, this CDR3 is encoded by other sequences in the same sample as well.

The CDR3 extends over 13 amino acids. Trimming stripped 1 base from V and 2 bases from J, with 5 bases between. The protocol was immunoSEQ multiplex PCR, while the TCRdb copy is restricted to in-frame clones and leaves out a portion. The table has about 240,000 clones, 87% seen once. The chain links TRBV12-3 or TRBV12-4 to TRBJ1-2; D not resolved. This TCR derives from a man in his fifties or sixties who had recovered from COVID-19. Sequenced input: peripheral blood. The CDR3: CASSLGPNYGYTF. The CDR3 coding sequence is TGTGCCAGCAGTTTAGGGCCCAACTATGGCTACACCTTC.